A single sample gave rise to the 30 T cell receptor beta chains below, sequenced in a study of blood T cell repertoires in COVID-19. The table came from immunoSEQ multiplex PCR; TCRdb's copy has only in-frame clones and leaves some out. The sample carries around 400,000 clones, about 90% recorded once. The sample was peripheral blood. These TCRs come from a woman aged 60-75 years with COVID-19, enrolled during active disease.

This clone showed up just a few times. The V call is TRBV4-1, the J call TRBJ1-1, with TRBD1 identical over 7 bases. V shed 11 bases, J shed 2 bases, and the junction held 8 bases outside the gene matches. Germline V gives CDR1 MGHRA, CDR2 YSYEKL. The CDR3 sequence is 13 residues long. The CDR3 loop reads CAASTGLNTEAFF. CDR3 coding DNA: TGCGCCGCTTCGACAGGGCTTAACACTGAAGCTTTCTTT.

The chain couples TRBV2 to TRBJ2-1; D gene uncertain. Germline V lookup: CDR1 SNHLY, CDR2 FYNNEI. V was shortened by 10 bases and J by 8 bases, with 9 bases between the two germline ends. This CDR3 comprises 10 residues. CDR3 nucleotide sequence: TGTGCCACTGATGGGCATGAGCAGTTCTTC. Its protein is CATDGHEQFF. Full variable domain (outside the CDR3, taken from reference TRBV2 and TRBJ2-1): EPEVTQTPSHQVTQMGQEVILRCVPISNHLYFYWYRQILGQKVEFLVSFYNNEISEKSEIFDDQFSVERPDGSNFTLKIRSTKLEDSAMYFCATDGHEQFFGPGTRLTVL.

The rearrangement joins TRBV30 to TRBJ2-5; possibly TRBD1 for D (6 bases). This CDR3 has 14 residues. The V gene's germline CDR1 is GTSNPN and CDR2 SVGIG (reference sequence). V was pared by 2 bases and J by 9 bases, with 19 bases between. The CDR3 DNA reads TGTGCCTGGAGTAAGGGACACGGGGACCGGGCCCAGTACTTC. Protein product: CAWSKGHGDRAQYF. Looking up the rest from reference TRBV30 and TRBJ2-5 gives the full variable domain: SQTIHQWPATLVQPVGSPLSLECTVEGTSNPNLYWYRQAAGRGLQLLFYSVGIGQISSEVPQNLSASRPQDRQFILSSKKLLLSDSGFYLCAWSKGHGDRAQYFGPGTRLLVL.

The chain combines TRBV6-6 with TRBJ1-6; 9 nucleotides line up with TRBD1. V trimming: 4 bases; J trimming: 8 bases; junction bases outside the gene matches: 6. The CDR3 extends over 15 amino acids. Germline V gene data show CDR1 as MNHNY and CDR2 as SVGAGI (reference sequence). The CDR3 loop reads CASSFRDRVDSPLHF. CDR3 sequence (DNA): TGTGCCAGCAGTTTCCGGGACAGGGTTGATTCACCCCTCCACTTT.

The CDR3 DNA reads TGTGCCAGTAGTCACAGGGAGTCAGGCGGCTACACCTTC. Encoded protein: CASSHRESGGYTF. The rearrangement joins TRBV19 to TRBJ1-2; possibly TRBD1 for D (6 bases). Deletions cut 5 bases from V and 8 bases from J, with 15 bases between. Germline assignment: CDR1 LNHDA and CDR2 SQIVND (reference sequence). The CDR3 has 13 amino acids. The full variable domain, in which reference TRBV19 and TRBJ1-2 provide the parts outside the CDR3, is DGGITQSPKYLFRKEGQNVTLSCEQNLNHDAMYWYRQDPGQGLRLIYYSQIVNDFQKGDIAEGYSVSREKKESFPLTVTSAQKNPTAFYLCASSHRESGGYTFGSGTRLTVV.

CDR3 nucleotide sequence: TGTGCCAGCAGCCCGGGACAGGGGGTGGGCGAGCAGTACTTC. This sequence encodes CASSPGQGVGEQYF. The chain employs TRBV9 and TRBJ2-7; 11 positions match TRBD1. CDR1 and CDR2 (germline): SGDLS, YYNGEE. V was clipped by 4 bases and J by 6 bases; unmatched bases: 6. The CDR3 length is 14 residues.

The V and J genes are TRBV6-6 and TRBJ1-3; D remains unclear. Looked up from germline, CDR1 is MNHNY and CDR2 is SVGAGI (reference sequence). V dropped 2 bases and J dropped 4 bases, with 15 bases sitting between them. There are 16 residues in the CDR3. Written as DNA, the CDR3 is TGTGCCAGCAGTTACCCCTTAGCGGCGAAAGGAAACACCATATATTTT. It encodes CASSYPLAAKGNTIYF.

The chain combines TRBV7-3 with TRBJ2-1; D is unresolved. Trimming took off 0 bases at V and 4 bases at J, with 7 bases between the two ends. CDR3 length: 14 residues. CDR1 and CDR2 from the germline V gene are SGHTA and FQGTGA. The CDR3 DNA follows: TGTGCCAGCAGCTTAACAGTGAGTTACAATGAGCAGTTCTTC. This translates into CASSLTVSYNEQFF.

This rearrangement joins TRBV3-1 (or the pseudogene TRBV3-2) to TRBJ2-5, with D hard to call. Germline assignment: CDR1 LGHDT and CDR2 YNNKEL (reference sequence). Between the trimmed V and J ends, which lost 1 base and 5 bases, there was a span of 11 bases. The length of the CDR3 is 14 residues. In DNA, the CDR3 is TGTGCCAGCAGCCAAGTCTCGTCGTTGGAGACCCAGTACTTC. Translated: CASSQVSSLETQYF.

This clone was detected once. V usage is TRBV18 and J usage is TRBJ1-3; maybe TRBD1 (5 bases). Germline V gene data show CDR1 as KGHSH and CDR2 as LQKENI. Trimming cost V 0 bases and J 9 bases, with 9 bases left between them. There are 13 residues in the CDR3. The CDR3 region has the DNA TGTGCCAGCTCACCACCGGGGCGGGGCACCATATATTTT. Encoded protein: CASSPPGRGTIYF. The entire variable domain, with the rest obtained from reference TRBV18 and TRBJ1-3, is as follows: NAGVMQNPRHLVRRRGQEARLRCSPMKGHSHVYWYRQLPEEGLKFMVYLQKENIIDESGMPKERFSAEFPKEGPSILRIQQVVRGDSAAYFCASSPPGRGTIYFGEGSWLTVV.

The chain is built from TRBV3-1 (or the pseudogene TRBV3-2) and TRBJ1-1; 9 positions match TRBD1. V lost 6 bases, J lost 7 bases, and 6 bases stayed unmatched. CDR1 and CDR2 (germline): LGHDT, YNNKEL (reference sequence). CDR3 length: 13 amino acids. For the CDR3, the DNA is TGTGCCAGCAGACCCACAGGGGGCTTTGAAGCTTTCTTT. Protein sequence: CASRPTGGFEAFF.

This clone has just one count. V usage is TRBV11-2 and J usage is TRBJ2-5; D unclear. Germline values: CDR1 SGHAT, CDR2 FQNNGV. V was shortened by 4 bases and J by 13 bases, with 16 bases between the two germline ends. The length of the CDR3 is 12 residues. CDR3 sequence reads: CASSSTGNRGYF. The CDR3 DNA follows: TGTGCCAGCAGCTCGACGGGTAATAGAGGGTACTTC.

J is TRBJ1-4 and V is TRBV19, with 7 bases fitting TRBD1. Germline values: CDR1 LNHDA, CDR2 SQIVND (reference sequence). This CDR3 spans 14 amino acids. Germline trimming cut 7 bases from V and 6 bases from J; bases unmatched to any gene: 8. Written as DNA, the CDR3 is TGTGCCAGTAATACTCCGGGACAGCATGAAAAACTGTTTTTT. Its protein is CASNTPGQHEKLFF.

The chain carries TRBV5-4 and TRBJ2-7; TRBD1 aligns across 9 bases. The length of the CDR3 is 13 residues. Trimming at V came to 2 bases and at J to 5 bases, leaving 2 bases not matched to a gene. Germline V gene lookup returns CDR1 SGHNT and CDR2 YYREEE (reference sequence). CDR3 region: CASSFDRGDEQYF. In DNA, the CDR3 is TGTGCCAGCAGCTTCGACAGGGGGGACGAGCAGTACTTC.

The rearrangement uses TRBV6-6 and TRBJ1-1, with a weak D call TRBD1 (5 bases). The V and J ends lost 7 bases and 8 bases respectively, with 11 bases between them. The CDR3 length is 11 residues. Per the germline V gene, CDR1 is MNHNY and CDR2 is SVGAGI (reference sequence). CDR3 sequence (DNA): TGTGCCAGCACTGAGACAGAGGAAGCTTTCTTT. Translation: CASTETEEAFF.

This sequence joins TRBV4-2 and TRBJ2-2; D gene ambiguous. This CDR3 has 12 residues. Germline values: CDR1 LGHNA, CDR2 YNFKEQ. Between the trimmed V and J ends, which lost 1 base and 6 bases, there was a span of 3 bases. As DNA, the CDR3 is TGTGCCAGCAGCCAAGTAGCCGGGGAGCTGTTTTTT. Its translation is CASSQVAGELFF.

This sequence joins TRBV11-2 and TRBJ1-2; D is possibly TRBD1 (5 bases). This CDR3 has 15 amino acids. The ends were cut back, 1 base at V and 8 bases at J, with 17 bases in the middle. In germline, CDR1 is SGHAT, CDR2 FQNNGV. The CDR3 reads CASSLVPQGRYGYTF. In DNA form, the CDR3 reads TGTGCCAGCAGCTTAGTACCCCAGGGCAGGTACGGCTACACCTTC.

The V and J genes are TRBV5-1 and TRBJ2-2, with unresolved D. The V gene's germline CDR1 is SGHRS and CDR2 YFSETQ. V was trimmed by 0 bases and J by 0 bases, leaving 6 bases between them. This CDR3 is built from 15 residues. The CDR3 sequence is CASSLVPANTGELFF. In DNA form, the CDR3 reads TGCGCCAGCAGCTTGGTACCAGCGAACACCGGGGAGCTGTTTTTT.

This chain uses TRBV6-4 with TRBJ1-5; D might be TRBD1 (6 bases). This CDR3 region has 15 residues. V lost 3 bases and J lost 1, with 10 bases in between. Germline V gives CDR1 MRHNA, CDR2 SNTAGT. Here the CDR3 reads CASSEQGGSNQPQHF. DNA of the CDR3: TGTGCCAGCAGTGAACAGGGCGGGAGCAATCAGCCCCAGCATTTT.

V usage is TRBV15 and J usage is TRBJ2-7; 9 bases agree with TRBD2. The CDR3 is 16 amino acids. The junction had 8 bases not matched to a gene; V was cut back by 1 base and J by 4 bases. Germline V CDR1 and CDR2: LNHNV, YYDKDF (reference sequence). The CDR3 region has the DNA TGTGCCACCAGCAGAGGAGGAGGGACTAGCTGGTACGAGCAGTACTTC. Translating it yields CATSRGGGTSWYEQYF.

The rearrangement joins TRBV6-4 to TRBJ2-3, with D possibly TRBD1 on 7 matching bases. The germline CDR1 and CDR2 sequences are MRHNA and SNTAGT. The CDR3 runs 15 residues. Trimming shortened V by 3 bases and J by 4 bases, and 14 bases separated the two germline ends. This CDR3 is CASSEGQGGADTQYF. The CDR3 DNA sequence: TGTGCCAGCAGTGAGGGCCAGGGGGGCGCAGATACGCAGTATTTT.

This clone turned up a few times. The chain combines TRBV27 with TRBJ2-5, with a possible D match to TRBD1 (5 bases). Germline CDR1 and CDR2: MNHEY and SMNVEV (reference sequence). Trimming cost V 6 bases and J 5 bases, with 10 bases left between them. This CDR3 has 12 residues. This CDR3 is CASRSGWETQYF. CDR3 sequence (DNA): TGTGCCAGCAGGTCAGGGTGGGAGACCCAGTACTTC.

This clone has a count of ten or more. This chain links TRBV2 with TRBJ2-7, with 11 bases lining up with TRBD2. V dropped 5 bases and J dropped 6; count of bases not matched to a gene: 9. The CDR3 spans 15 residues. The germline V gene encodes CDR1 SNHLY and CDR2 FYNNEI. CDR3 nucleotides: TGTGCCAGCAGTACAACTAGCGGGGGTCCCCCCGAGCAGTACTTC. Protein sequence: CASSTTSGGPPEQYF.

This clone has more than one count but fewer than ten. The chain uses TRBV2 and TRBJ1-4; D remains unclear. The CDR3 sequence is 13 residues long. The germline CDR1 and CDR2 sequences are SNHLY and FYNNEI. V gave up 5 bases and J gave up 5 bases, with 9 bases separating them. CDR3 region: CASSPGLNEKLFF. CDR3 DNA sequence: TGTGCCAGCAGTCCTGGACTGAATGAAAAACTGTTTTTT. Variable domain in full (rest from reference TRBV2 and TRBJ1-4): EPEVTQTPSHQVTQMGQEVILRCVPISNHLYFYWYRQILGQKVEFLVSFYNNEISEKSEIFDDQFSVERPDGSNFTLKIRSTKLEDSAMYFCASSPGLNEKLFFGSGTQLSVL.

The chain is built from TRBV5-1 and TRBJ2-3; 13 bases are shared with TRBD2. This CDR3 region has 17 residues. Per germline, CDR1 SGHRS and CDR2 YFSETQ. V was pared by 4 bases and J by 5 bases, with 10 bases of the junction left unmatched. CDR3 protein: CASSLGELAGGIDTQYF. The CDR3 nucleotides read TGCGCCAGCAGCCTGGGAGAACTAGCGGGGGGGATAGATACGCAGTATTTT.

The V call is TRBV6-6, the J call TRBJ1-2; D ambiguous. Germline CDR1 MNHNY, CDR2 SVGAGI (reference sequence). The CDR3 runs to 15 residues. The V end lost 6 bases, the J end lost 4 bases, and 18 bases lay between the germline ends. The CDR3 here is CASSQAEVGGYGYTF. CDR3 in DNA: TGTGCCAGCAGCCAAGCGGAGGTGGGTGGCTATGGCTACACCTTC.

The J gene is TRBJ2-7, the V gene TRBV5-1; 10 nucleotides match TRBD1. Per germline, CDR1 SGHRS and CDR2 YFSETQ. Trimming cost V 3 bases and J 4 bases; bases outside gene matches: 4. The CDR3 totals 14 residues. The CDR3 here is CASSSDRGAYEQYF. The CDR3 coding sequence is TGCGCCAGCAGCTCGGACAGGGGGGCGTACGAGCAGTACTTC.

The CDR3 protein is CASSVGPTVSGNTIYF. The CDR3 bases are TGTGCCAGCAGCGTAGGACCGACAGTCTCTGGAAACACCATATATTTT. The V and J genes are TRBV9 and TRBJ1-3; TRBD1 might be the D (5 bases). The CDR3 runs 16 residues. Germline V gene sequence: CDR1 SGDLS, CDR2 YYNGEE. The V and J ends lost 0 bases and 0 bases respectively, with 10 bases between them.

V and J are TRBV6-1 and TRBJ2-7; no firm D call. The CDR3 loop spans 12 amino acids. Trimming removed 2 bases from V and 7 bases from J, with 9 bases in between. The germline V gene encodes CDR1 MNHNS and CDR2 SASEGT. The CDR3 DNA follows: TGTGCCAGCAGTGAAACCCGGTCGGAGCAGTACTTC. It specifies CASSETRSEQYF.

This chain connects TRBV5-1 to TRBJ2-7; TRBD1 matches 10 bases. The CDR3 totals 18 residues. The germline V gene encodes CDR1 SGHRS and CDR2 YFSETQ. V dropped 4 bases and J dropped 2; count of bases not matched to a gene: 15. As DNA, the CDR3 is TGCGCCAGCAGCATGGGGGAACTAGGTGGGACAGGGGCCTACGAGCAGTACTTC. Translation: CASSMGELGGTGAYEQYF.